Following are 15 T cell receptor beta chains from one sample sequenced in a study of ipilimumab plus nivolumab after autologous stem cell transplantation. Sequencing was performed with immunoSEQ multiplex PCR; in TCRdb, only in-frame clones are kept and a portion is missing. The table records fewer than 45,000 clones, 85% to 95% of them present only once. This specimen consisted of PBMCs, obtained in a trial of ipilimumab plus nivolumab as post-transplant consolidation. The source of these receptors is a male donor with multiple myeloma.

The V gene is TRBV7-9, the J gene TRBJ2-7; 7 nucleotides align to TRBD2. The V and J ends lost 0 bases and 0 bases, in that order; junction bases with no gene match: 2. The CDR3 covers 15 residues. Looked up from germline, CDR1 is SEHNR and CDR2 is FQNEAQ (reference sequence). CDR3 sequence: CASSLAGLGSYEQYF. CDR3 bases: TGTGCCAGCAGCTTAGCAGGACTAGGCTCCTACGAGCAGTACTTC.

The V call is TRBV6-1, the J call TRBJ2-5; 10 bases match TRBD1. The CDR3 totals 16 residues. V shed 0 bases and J 8 bases; nucleotides not matched to a gene: 9. Germline CDR1 MNHNS, CDR2 SASEGT. In DNA, the CDR3 is TGTGCCAGCAGTGAAGCGCTTCTAGGACAGGGGGGTACCCAGTACTTC. Translated, it gives CASSEALLGQGGTQYF.

This clone came up once. The rearrangement uses TRBV5-1 and TRBJ2-7; TRBD1 is a possible D gene (6 bases). Germline V gives CDR1 SGHRS, CDR2 YFSETQ. The CDR3 loop spans 11 amino acids. Trimming took 2 bases from V and 6 from J, leaving 6 bases between them. In DNA form, the CDR3 reads TGCGCCAGCAGCTTACAGGGCGAGCAGTACTTC. This translates into CASSLQGEQYF.

The rearrangement uses TRBV7-3 and TRBJ1-1; possible D gene TRBD1, 6 bases. CDR1 is SGHTA and CDR2 is FQGTGA in the germline V gene. Trimming pared 6 bases from V and 5 bases from J, leaving 13 bases between. The CDR3 extends over 13 amino acids. The chain's CDR3 is CASRLTGTTEAFF. The CDR3 region has the DNA TGTGCCAGCAGATTGACAGGTACTACTGAAGCTTTCTTT.

V usage is TRBV5-1 and J usage is TRBJ2-6; D may correspond to TRBD1 or TRBD2 (6 bases each). The CDR3 contains 18 residues. V lost 0 bases and J 0 bases, leaving 13 bases between the germline ends. Germline assignment: CDR1 SGHRS and CDR2 YFSETQ. The CDR3 loop reads CASSLEGGLYSGANVLTF. The CDR3 coding sequence is TGCGCCAGCAGCTTGGAGGGGGGTCTTTACTCTGGGGCCAACGTCCTGACTTTC. Filled out from reference TRBV5-1 and TRBJ2-6, the complete variable domain reads KAGVTQTPRYLIKTRGQQVTLSCSPISGHRSVSWYQQTPGQGLQFLFEYFSETQRNKGNFPGRFSGRQFSNSRSEMNVSTLELGDSALYLCASSLEGGLYSGANVLTFGAGSRLTVL.

The J gene is TRBJ2-1, the V gene TRBV7-2; D gene unclear. The germline gives CDR1 SGHTA, CDR2 FQGNSA. The length of the CDR3 is 14 residues. Trimming took 1 base from V and 2 from J, leaving 6 bases between them. Written as DNA, the CDR3 is TGTGCCAGCAGCTTAGACACTACCTACAATGAGCAGTTCTTC. Translating it yields CASSLDTTYNEQFF.

This chain connects TRBV7-2 to TRBJ1-5; D is undetermined. Germline CDR1 reads SGHTA; CDR2 reads FQGNSA. V gave up 1 base and J gave up 3 bases, with 4 bases separating them. The CDR3 is 13 amino acids. The CDR3 DNA reads TGTGCCAGCAGCTTAGTGTCCAATCAGCCCCAGCATTTT. This sequence encodes CASSLVSNQPQHF.

The CDR3 protein is CASSPARQGPYEQYF. Here the CDR3 DNA reads TGTGCCAGCTCACCGGCACGACAGGGTCCCTACGAGCAGTACTTC. This chain uses TRBV18 with TRBJ2-7, with TRBD1 matching over 7 bases. Germline CDR1 and CDR2: KGHSH and LQKENI. This CDR3 contains 15 residues. V lost 3 bases and J lost 2; bases outside the gene matches: 7.

This chain connects TRBV28 to TRBJ1-5, with D maybe TRBD1 (5 bases). The germline gives CDR1 MDHEN, CDR2 SYDVKM. V gave up 5 bases and J gave up 4 bases, with 6 bases separating them. The CDR3 runs 12 residues. As DNA, the CDR3 is TGTGCCAGCAGTCAGGGAAATCAGCCCCAGCATTTT. Amino acid sequence: CASSQGNQPQHF. The full variable domain, its missing parts supplied by reference TRBV28 and TRBJ1-5, is DVKVTQSSRYLVKRTGEKVFLECVQDMDHENMFWYRQDPGLGLRLIYFSYDVKMKEKGDIPEGYSVSREKKERFSLILESASTNQTSMYLCASSQGNQPQHFGDGTRLSIL.

This chain joins TRBV29-1 and TRBJ1-1; TRBD1 aligns across 7 bases. The V segment lost 6 bases and the J segment 0 bases; nucleotides outside the gene matches: 7. The germline gives CDR1 SQVTM, CDR2 ANQGSEA. The CDR3 spans 14 residues. CDR3 region: CSVLRQGMNTEAFF. The CDR3 nucleotides read TGCAGCGTCCTAAGACAGGGAATGAACACTGAAGCTTTCTTT.

The chain has TRBV5-4 and TRBJ2-7, with 8 bases lining up with TRBD1. V lost 4 bases to trimming and J lost 2 bases; unmatched junction nucleotides: 11. CDR3 length: 16 residues. The germline V gene encodes CDR1 SGHNT and CDR2 YYREEE (reference sequence). Here the CDR3 DNA reads TGTGCCAGCAGCAAGGGGACAGGCGTCACCACCTACGAGCAGTACTTC. Translated: CASSKGTGVTTYEQYF.

This chain connects TRBV7-9 to TRBJ2-3, with D possibly being TRBD2 (6 bases). This CDR3 has 16 residues. Trimming stripped 3 bases from V and 6 bases from J, with 19 bases between. CDR1 is SEHNR and CDR2 is FQNEAQ in the germline V gene (reference sequence). The CDR3 region is CASSLGTPETMDTQYF. The CDR3 coding sequence is TGTGCCAGCAGCTTGGGGACTCCCGAGACGATGGATACGCAGTATTTT. The full variable domain, in which reference TRBV7-9 and TRBJ2-3 provide the parts outside the CDR3, is DTGVSQNPRHKITKRGQNVTFRCDPISEHNRLYWYRQTLGQGPEFLTYFQNEAQLEKSRLLSDRFSAERPKGSFSTLEIQRTEQGDSAMYLCASSLGTPETMDTQYFGPGTRLTVL.

This clone was observed once. The chain joins TRBV5-8 to TRBJ1-5, with D possibly matching TRBD1 (5 bases). The CDR3 length is 16 residues. Germline V gene sequence: CDR1 SGHTS, CDR2 YDEGEE. The V gene lost 0 bases and the J gene lost 2 bases, with 12 bases spanning the gap. The CDR3 loop reads CASSLGDLGGNQPQHF. CDR3 sequence (DNA): TGTGCCAGCAGCTTGGGGGACCTCGGAGGCAATCAGCCCCAGCATTTT.

Written as DNA, the CDR3 is TGTGCCAGCAGACTCTCGGGCTTGAGGGGGGCAGGTGGCTACACCTTC. Translation gives CASRLSGLRGAGGYTF. This chain connects TRBV11-2 to TRBJ1-2, with D possibly TRBD1 on 6 matching bases. Trimming cost V 6 bases and J 7 bases, with 24 bases left between them. There are 16 residues in the CDR3. Germline assignment: CDR1 SGHAT and CDR2 FQNNGV.

In DNA, the CDR3 is TGTGCCAGCAGCAGGGACCTCGGAGGCCAGCCCCAGCATTTT. It codes for CASSRDLGGQPQHF. The J gene is TRBJ1-5, the V gene TRBV6-1, with a possible D match to TRBD1 (5 bases). The CDR3 covers 14 residues. The germline CDR1 and CDR2 sequences are MNHNS and SASEGT. Trimming stripped 6 bases from V and 7 bases from J, with 16 bases between.